This T cell receptor (beta chain) was sequenced in a study of blood T cell repertoires in COVID-19. In the study overall: COVID-19 samples, acute and convalescent, were from the United States, Italy and Spain.

Sequenced by immunoSEQ multiplex PCR; TCRdb stores in-frame clones only, minus some. The sample comprises some 89,000 clones, 81% of which are singletons, and about 4.2% rests with the top ten. Sequenced material: peripheral blood. The sequence came from a man in his sixties with acute or convalescent COVID-19.

CDR3 in amino acids: CASSSTPRYQETQYF. The DNA for the CDR3 is TGTGCCAGCAGTAGTACTCCCAGGTACCAAGAGACCCAGTACTTC. The chain uses TRBV6-1 and TRBJ2-5; D remains unclear. The germline V and J ends were trimmed by 5 bases and 0 bases, with 13 bases remaining between them. The CDR3 length is 15 residues. Germline CDR1 and CDR2: MNHNS and SASEGT.